The T cell receptor (beta chain) described here comes from a study of shared clonotypes between healthy human individuals. The table came from immunoSEQ multiplex PCR; TCRdb's copy has only in-frame clones and leaves some out. The sample contains about 2.4 million clones, roughly 93% of which appear only once. Germline-derived CDR1 and CDR2 are LNHDA and SQIVND (reference sequence). V lost 2 bases to trimming and J lost 0 bases, with 11 bases between them. The CDR3 is made up of 16 amino acids. The source material was naive CD4+ T cells from PBMCs. Subset reported: CD45RA+ positively selected. This chain connects TRBV19 to TRBJ2-1; possible D gene TRBD2, 5 bases. The TCR originated in a man between 18 and 29 years old in good health. Some clones in this sample may be carry-over from other donors' samples. For the CDR3, the DNA is TGTGCCAGTAGTATACGCGAGGGATTCTCCTACAATGAGCAGTTCTTC. As protein: CASSIREGFSYNEQFF.